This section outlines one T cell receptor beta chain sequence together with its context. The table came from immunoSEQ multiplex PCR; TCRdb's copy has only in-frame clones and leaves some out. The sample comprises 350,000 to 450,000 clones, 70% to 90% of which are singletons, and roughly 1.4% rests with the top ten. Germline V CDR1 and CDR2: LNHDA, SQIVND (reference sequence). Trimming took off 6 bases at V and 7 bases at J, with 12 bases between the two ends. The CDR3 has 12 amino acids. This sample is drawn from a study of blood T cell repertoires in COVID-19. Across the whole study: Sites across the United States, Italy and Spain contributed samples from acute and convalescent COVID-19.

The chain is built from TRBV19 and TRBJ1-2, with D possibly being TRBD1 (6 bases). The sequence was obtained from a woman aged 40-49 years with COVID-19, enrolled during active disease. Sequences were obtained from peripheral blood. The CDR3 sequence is CASREVGGGYTF. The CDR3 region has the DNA TGTGCCAGTAGGGAAGTAGGGGGTGGCTACACCTTC.